This T cell receptor (beta chain) was captured by sequencing in a study of blood T cell repertoires in COVID-19. Across the whole study: Samples came from the United States, Italy and Spain, spanning acute and convalescent COVID-19. PBMCs, B-cell-depleted T cells, or T cells were the source of the cDNA or gDNA that made up the material.

In the original analysis: Reference gene primer amplification yielded estimated nucleated cell counts. Only in-frame clones appear in the TCRdb table, and some are missing; sequencing was by immunoSEQ multiplex PCR. The D gene and trimming were derived from the DNA, and the V and J assignments and clone size from that table. The table shows around 260,000 clones, with approximately 86% occurring only once. Germline CDR1 is GTSNPN and CDR2 is SVGIG (reference sequence). This CDR3 is 13 amino acids long. The V gene lost 2 bases and the J gene lost 3 bases, with 11 bases spanning the gap. The sample comprised peripheral blood. This chain joins TRBV30 and TRBJ2-7; D is unclear. This TCR was recovered from a human donor in a cohort sampled during active COVID-19. The CDR3 is CAWSTVGNYEQYF. CDR3 in DNA: TGTGCCTGGAGTACGGTCGGTAACTACGAGCAGTACTTC.